This record concerns one TCR beta chain sequence. The antigen is unknown. This sample is drawn from a study of T cells in localized non-small cell lung cancer. Points from the study as a whole: Longer overall survival was associated with a higher density of T cells in the blood. A median of about 60 of the top 100 tumor clones appeared in adjacent lung, which was paired and uninvolved.

Produced via immunoSEQ multiplex PCR; TCRdb's table is partial and in-frame only. The sample carries some 36,000 clones, roughly 88% recorded once. The length of the CDR3 is 15 residues. Looked up from germline, CDR1 is MDHEN and CDR2 is SYDVKM. Trimming left V 3 bases short and J 2 bases short, with 11 bases between. This material consisted of peripheral blood mononuclear cells, taken before any cancer treatment. The J gene is TRBJ1-5, the V gene TRBV28; D gene ambiguous. This sequence was found in an older male donor with stage II lung adenocarcinoma. CDR3 nucleotides: TGTGCCAGCAGTTTCGAGCGCGGAGGCAATCAGCCCCAGCATTTT. It yields the protein CASSFERGGNQPQHF. The variable domain in full, completed from reference TRBV28 and TRBJ1-5, reads DVKVTQSSRYLVKRTGEKVFLECVQDMDHENMFWYRQDPGLGLRLIYFSYDVKMKEKGDIPEGYSVSREKKERFSLILESASTNQTSMYLCASSFERGGNQPQHFGDGTRLSIL.